This entry lists 18 T cell receptor beta chains sequenced from one sample in a study of identical twins. Each CDR3 protein is one row after TCRdb ran MiXCR on the 5' RACE reads. The sample records 350,000 to 400,000 distinct CDR3 sequences, around 9% being singletons. The sequencing sample was made of naive T cells sorted from blood. Every receptor here comes from a woman in her fifties or sixties in good health.

This clonotype was counted only a few times. J is TRBJ2-5 and V is TRBV12-3 or TRBV12-4; TRBD1 aligns across 9 bases. Trimming at V came to 2 bases and at J to 1 base, leaving 5 bases not matched to a gene. The length of the CDR3 is 16 residues. CDR3 sequence (DNA): TGTGCCAGCAGTTTATTGGGGACAGGGTTCCAAGAGACCCAGTACTTC. Encoded protein: CASSLLGTGFQETQYF.

This chain connects TRBV5-1 to TRBJ2-7; the D call may be TRBD1 or TRBD2 (5 bases each). Trimming left V 3 bases short and J 0 bases short, with 13 bases between. There are 15 residues in the CDR3. The germline CDR1 and CDR2 sequences are SGHRS and YFSETQ. The CDR3 DNA reads as TGCGCCAGCAGCTCCGGGACGGCTAGCTCCTACGAGCAGTACGTC. This gives the protein CASSSGTASSYEQYV.

This clonotype was recorded at least ten times. The chain links TRBV10-3 to TRBJ2-6; possible D gene TRBD1, 6 bases. The length of the CDR3 is 20 residues. CDR1 is ENHRY and CDR2 is SYGVKD in the germline V gene. Between the trimmed V and J ends, which lost 5 bases and 0 bases, there was a span of 23 bases. CDR3 residues: CAISTYPRQALSSGANVLTF. CDR3 sequence (DNA): TGTGCCATCAGTACTTACCCGAGACAGGCACTATCCTCTGGGGCCAACGTCCTGACTTTC.

This clonotype was detected ten times or more. This rearrangement joins TRBV29-1 to TRBJ1-1, with D uncertain. The V end was cut by 4 bases, the J end by 0 bases, with 9 bases between. The CDR3 is 13 residues long. Per the germline V gene, CDR1 is SQVTM and CDR2 is ANQGSEA. The CDR3 reads CSVADMLNTEAFF. The CDR3 nucleotides read TGCAGCGTTGCAGACATGCTGAACACTGAAGCTTTCTTT.

Points on this clonotype: A much larger clone sits a single nucleotide away, making a read error possible. The chain uses TRBV5-1 and TRBJ2-3, with 8 bases that match TRBD1. The CDR3 extends over 13 amino acids. Per germline, CDR1 SGHRS and CDR2 YFSETQ. J lost 4 bases, V lost 4 bases, and 2 bases had no gene match. The CDR3 nucleotides read TGCGCCAGCAGCGAGGACAGGGCAGATACGCAGTATTTT. Translating gives CASSEDRADTQYF.

This clonotype was found a few times. The rearrangement links TRBV3-1 to TRBJ2-1; possibly TRBD1 for D (5 bases). In germline, CDR1 is LGHDT, CDR2 YNNKEL (reference sequence). The ends were cut back, 1 base at V and 15 bases at J, with 10 bases in the middle. This CDR3 comprises 11 residues. The CDR3 DNA reads TGTGCCAGCAGCCAAGGCCCTAGGGGGTTCTTC. Translating it yields CASSQGPRGFF.

Concerning this clonotype: At one of its ends the junction is not consistent with the germline gene, which may arise from a read error. The chain recombines TRBV6-4 with TRBJ2-2, with D perhaps given as TRBD1 or TRBD2 (5 bases each). Per the germline V gene, CDR1 is MRHNA and CDR2 is SNTAGT. The CDR3 runs to 16 residues. This CDR3 reads CASSVGPHANTGDLFF. In DNA, the CDR3 is TGTGCCAGCAGTGTGGGTCCTCACGCGAACACCGGGGACCTGTTTTTT.

This clonotype has at least ten counts. The rearrangement uses TRBV12-3 or TRBV12-4 and TRBJ2-5; D is ambiguous. The CDR3 extends over 15 amino acids. With 7 bases removed from V and 2 bases from J, the gap between germline ends came to 17 bases. CDR3 nucleotide sequence: TGTGCCAGCAACATCGAAGGGAACGAACAAGAGACCCAGTACTTC. Translation: CASNIEGNEQETQYF.

V usage is TRBV3-1 and J usage is TRBJ2-5; TRBD2 agrees at 8 bases. The CDR3 sequence is 16 residues long. J was trimmed by 4 bases and V by 1 base; bases with no gene match: 8. In germline, CDR1 is LGHDT, CDR2 YNNKEL (reference sequence). CDR3 in amino acids: CASSQGGAGVLETQYF. The CDR3 DNA is TGTGCCAGCAGCCAAGGCGGAGCGGGAGTTTTAGAGACCCAGTACTTC.

The V gene is TRBV24-1, the J gene TRBJ2-2; D unclear. CDR3 length: 14 amino acids. V was trimmed by 7 bases and J by 1 base, leaving 9 bases between them. Germline V lookup: CDR1 KGHDR, CDR2 SFDVKD. The CDR3 DNA reads as TGTGCCACCAGCCTAGGCGGGAACACCGGGGAGCTGTTTTTT. It codes for CATSLGGNTGELFF.

The chain couples TRBV19 to TRBJ2-3, with 9 nucleotides matching TRBD2. Per the germline V gene, CDR1 is LNHDA and CDR2 is SQIVND (reference sequence). After removal of 7 bases from V and 4 bases from J, the junction contained 6 bases not matched to a gene. CDR3 length equals 14 residues. The CDR3 is CASTVGLAADTQYF. The CDR3, as DNA: TGTGCCAGTACCGTGGGACTAGCCGCAGATACGCAGTATTTT.

This clonotype was observed a handful of times. V is TRBV19 and J is TRBJ1-1, with D uncertain. The CDR3 covers 14 residues. Germline lookup yields CDR1 LNHDA and CDR2 SQIVND (reference sequence). The germline V and J ends were trimmed by 1 base and 1 base, with 7 bases remaining between them. CDR3: CASSIGFGNTEAFF. CDR3 coding DNA: TGTGCCAGTAGTATAGGATTCGGGAACACTGAAGCTTTCTTT.

This clonotype was observed a few times. The CDR3 region is CASSTWNSNQPQHF. The CDR3 nucleotides are TGTGCCAGTAGTACCTGGAATAGCAATCAGCCCCAGCATTTT. V usage is TRBV19 and J usage is TRBJ1-5; D call uncertain. The V gene's germline CDR1 is LNHDA and CDR2 SQIVND (reference sequence). This CDR3 comprises 14 residues. Trimming took 4 bases from V and 0 from J, leaving 7 bases between them.

The V call is TRBV5-1, the J call TRBJ2-5; D gene ambiguous. The CDR3 extends over 15 amino acids. Germline CDR1 is SGHRS and CDR2 is YFSETQ. V lost 0 bases, J lost 3 bases, and 12 bases lay in between. The CDR3 sequence is CASSLAGPKKETQYF. The CDR3 region has the DNA TGCGCCAGCAGCTTGGCCGGGCCCAAAAAAGAGACCCAGTACTTC.

The rearrangement links TRBV27 to TRBJ2-5; D unresolved. Germline values: CDR1 MNHEY, CDR2 SMNVEV (reference sequence). V lost 7 bases to trimming and J lost 3 bases, with 9 bases between them. The CDR3 loop spans 12 amino acids. The CDR3 DNA reads as TGTGCCAGCAAGGACCTAGAAGAGACCCAGTACTTC. As protein: CASKDLEETQYF.

This clonotype was picked up many times. One end of the junction is discordant with germline, which a read error may explain. The genes are TRBV5-5 and TRBJ2-3; 12 bases are shared with TRBD2. From germline, CDR1 is SGHKS and CDR2 YYEKEE (reference sequence). CDR3 length: 20 residues. The CDR3 loop reads CASTLLGLAGWSSSTDTQYF. CDR3 nucleotide sequence: TGTGCCAGCACCTTGCTGGGACTAGCGGGTTGGAGTTCTAGCACAGATACGCAGTATTTT.

The chain couples TRBV30 to TRBJ2-3; D possibly corresponds to TRBD2 (7 bases). Deletions cut 3 bases from V and 2 bases from J, with 12 bases between. Germline lookup yields CDR1 GTSNPN and CDR2 SVGIG (reference sequence). The CDR3 totals 14 residues. CDR3 residues: CAWRGGLPTDTQYF. As DNA, the CDR3 is TGTGCCTGGAGAGGGGGACTACCCACAGATACGCAGTATTTT.

This clonotype was seen many times. The V call is TRBV29-1, the J call TRBJ2-5; 9 bases are shared with TRBD1. V was pared by 4 bases and J by 5 bases, with 5 bases of the junction left unmatched. The CDR3 extends over 13 amino acids. The V gene's germline CDR1 is SQVTM and CDR2 ANQGSEA. The CDR3 DNA follows: TGCAGCGTTGCCCTACAGGGGGCTGAGACCCAGTACTTC. Translating it yields CSVALQGAETQYF.